A single sample gave rise to the 15 T cell receptor beta chains below, sequenced in a study of T-cell reconstitution after alpha-beta-depleted transplantation in children. Antigens of these TCRs are unknown. Study conclusions and caveats: When one year had passed after transplant, most T-cell counts and diversity came from newly produced T cells.

Preparation of the TCRbeta library was carried out with unique molecular identifiers. TCRdb reanalysed the PCR reads using MiXCR and keeps one entry per CDR3 protein. Seen here are fewer than 350,000 distinct CDR3 sequences, just over 7.5% observed once, and the top ten hold approximately 8.6%. The source was peripheral blood, collected 360 days after TCRalphabeta/CD19-depleted stem cell transplant. The receptors come from a female patient between 2 and 15 years old who had a stem cell transplant for Fanconi anemia, so the T cells may come from the graft donor.

This clonotype was recorded many times. This sequence joins TRBV21-1 and TRBJ2-4; TRBD1, as called in the table, went unchecked against the DNA. TRBV21-1 is reported as a pseudogene. The CDR3 covers 20 residues. CDR3 sequence (DNA): TGTGCCAGCAGCAAAGACCAGAGGCAGGGGAGGCCCCCAGACAAAAACATTCAGTACTTC. Amino acid sequence: CASSKDQRQGRPPDKNIQYF.

This clonotype was counted many times. The gene calls are TRBV28 and TRBJ1-1; weak D call: TRBD1 (6 bases). Germline CDR1 is MDHEN and CDR2 is SYDVKM. This CDR3 contains 14 residues. V was shortened by 1 base and J by 1 base, with 7 bases between the two germline ends. CDR3: CASSLLGGNTEAFF. The CDR3 nucleotides read TGTGCCAGCAGTTTATTAGGGGGGAACACTGAAGCTTTCTTT.

Only a few counts were recorded for this clonotype. J is TRBJ2-5 and V is TRBV7-8; D uncertain. CDR1 SGHVS and CDR2 FQNEAQ come from the germline V gene. The CDR3 runs 12 residues. Trimming took 2 bases from V and 4 from J, leaving 5 bases between them. Written as DNA, the CDR3 is TGTGCCAGCAGCTTAAATCCAGAGACCCAGTACTTC. Amino acids: CASSLNPETQYF.

This clonotype was detected many times. The rearrangement joins TRBV29-1 to TRBJ2-1; D perhaps matches TRBD2 (7 bases). This CDR3 contains 12 residues. The V gene's germline CDR1 is SQVTM and CDR2 ANQGSEA. V gave up 7 bases and J gave up 8 bases, with 15 bases separating them. The CDR3: CSGQAGAYEQFF. The CDR3 DNA follows: TGCAGCGGCCAGGCGGGGGCCTATGAGCAGTTCTTC.

V usage is TRBV7-2 and J usage is TRBJ2-2; 11 nucleotides align to TRBD2. This CDR3 contains 14 residues. Germline V gene lookup returns CDR1 SGHTA and CDR2 FQGNSA. After removal of 8 bases from V and 4 bases from J, the junction contained 3 bases not matched to a gene. The CDR3 DNA sequence: TGTGCCAGCGGTAGCGGGGGGGCCACCGGGGAGCTGTTTTTT. Protein sequence: CASGSGGATGELFF.

V and J are TRBV7-9 and TRBJ1-2, with D unclear. The length of the CDR3 is 14 residues. V was cut by 6 bases and J by 6 bases, with 17 bases left in between. The germline V gene has CDR1 SEHNR and CDR2 FQNEAQ (reference sequence). CDR3 sequence: CASSPWAGGDGYTF. CDR3 bases: TGTGCCAGCAGTCCCTGGGCAGGCGGCGATGGCTACACCTTC.

This clonotype was seen repeatedly, ten times or more. The chain combines TRBV7-2 with TRBJ2-7, with 11 positions matching TRBD2. V lost 3 bases and J lost 4; bases outside the gene matches: 5. In germline, CDR1 is SGHTA, CDR2 FQGNSA. CDR3 size: 15 residues. CDR3 amino acids: CASSFSGGAMYEQYF. CDR3 coding DNA: TGTGCCAGCAGCTTTAGCGGGGGGGCCATGTACGAGCAGTACTTC.

This clonotype is a singleton in its sample. This chain joins TRBV19 and TRBJ2-1; D possibly uses TRBD1 or TRBD2 (5 bases each). From germline, CDR1 is LNHDA and CDR2 SQIVND (reference sequence). V was shortened by 7 bases and J by 8 bases, with 18 bases between the two germline ends. The CDR3 extends over 14 amino acids. In DNA, the CDR3 is TGTGCCAGTAAGAGGGCAGGGACCGACCATGAGCAGTTCTTC. Amino acid sequence: CASKRAGTDHEQFF.

The sample holds many counts of this clonotype. The rearrangement uses TRBV28 and TRBJ2-7, with TRBD1 matching 10 bases. The V gene's germline CDR1 is MDHEN and CDR2 SYDVKM. CDR3 size: 18 residues. V lost 5 bases to trimming and J lost 2 bases; unmatched junction nucleotides: 15. The CDR3 loop reads CASSAPMSWGQGPYEQYF. The CDR3 DNA reads as TGTGCCAGCAGTGCCCCCATGAGTTGGGGACAGGGGCCCTACGAGCAGTACTTC.

This clonotype showed up just a few times. This rearrangement joins TRBV20-1 to TRBJ2-3, with a possible D match to TRBD1 (5 bases). Looked up from germline, CDR1 is DFQATT and CDR2 is SNEGSKA (reference sequence). Trimming shortened V by 0 bases and J by 1 base, and 8 bases separated the two germline ends. CDR3 length equals 14 residues. CDR3: CSARDSRGTDTQYF. Here the CDR3 DNA reads TGCAGTGCTAGAGATTCCAGGGGCACAGATACGCAGTATTTT.

This clonotype showed up many times. This rearrangement joins TRBV6-5 to TRBJ1-5; D is undetermined. The CDR3 consists of 13 residues. V lost 6 bases and J 7 bases, leaving 13 bases between the germline ends. Germline CDR1 reads MNHEY; CDR2 reads SVGAGI. This chain's CDR3 is CASSPFTEQPQHF. CDR3 coding DNA: TGTGCCAGCAGCCCCTTTACGGAACAGCCCCAGCATTTT.

This clonotype appeared many times. This chain joins TRBV28 and TRBJ1-1; D unclear. CDR1 is MDHEN, CDR2 SYDVKM, per germline. V lost 3 bases and J lost 0, with 26 bases in between. The CDR3 is made up of 20 amino acids. CDR3 DNA sequence: TGTGCCAGCAGTTTTTTGACCAGAGCCGAGCGCCTGGCCATGAACACTGAAGCTTTCTTT. It translates to CASSFLTRAERLAMNTEAFF.

This clonotype was seen repeatedly, ten times or more. The chain combines TRBV9 with TRBJ2-6; D not certain. Per germline, CDR1 SGDLS and CDR2 YYNGEE. The length of the CDR3 is 15 residues. V was trimmed by 1 base and J by 0 bases, leaving 5 bases between them. The CDR3 is CASSVTDSGANVLTF. As DNA, the CDR3 is TGTGCCAGCAGCGTAACTGACTCTGGGGCCAACGTCCTGACTTTC.

This clonotype was recorded many times. The V call is TRBV12-3 or TRBV12-4, the J call TRBJ2-7, with D unclear. The length of the CDR3 is 12 residues. V dropped 1 base and J dropped 7 bases, with 8 bases sitting between them. The CDR3 loop is CASSLGAWEQYF. CDR3 sequence (DNA): TGTGCCAGCAGTTTAGGAGCATGGGAGCAGTACTTC.

There are many counts of this clonotype. The chain recombines TRBV20-1 with TRBJ2-3; D might be TRBD2 (6 bases). V dropped 3 bases and J dropped 5 bases, with 15 bases sitting between them. The CDR3 contains 14 residues. Germline V gene lookup returns CDR1 DFQATT and CDR2 SNEGSKA (reference sequence). This CDR3 is CSASLIGGVDTQYF. DNA of the CDR3: TGCAGTGCTAGTTTGATAGGCGGGGTAGATACGCAGTATTTT.